Presented here are 22 T cell receptor beta chains from one specimen sequenced in a study of T cells after yellow fever vaccination. TCRdb independently ran MiXCR on the 5' RACE reads; one entry per CDR3 protein. This sample has fewer than 350,000 distinct CDR3 sequences, with roughly 8.7% found just once. The sequences come from PBMCs, collected on the day of the first yellow fever vaccination. The origin of the receptors is a man between 18 and 29 years old who received the YFV17D yellow fever vaccine.

This clonotype was picked up many times. The chain combines TRBV5-1 with TRBJ2-1, with D perhaps matching TRBD1 (5 bases). Trimming removed 4 bases at V and 2 bases at J, with 16 bases between. From germline, CDR1 is SGHRS and CDR2 YFSETQ. The CDR3 contains 16 residues. The CDR3 DNA follows: TGCGCCAGCAGCCTTCCATCCCCAGGGACCTACAATGAGCAGTTCTTC. It translates to CASSLPSPGTYNEQFF.

This clonotype was detected a few times. This chain uses TRBV5-1 with TRBJ2-1, with D perhaps TRBD1 (5 bases). Germline values: CDR1 SGHRS, CDR2 YFSETQ. V dropped 2 bases and J dropped 10 bases, with 19 bases sitting between them. This CDR3 spans 15 amino acids. Here the CDR3 reads CASSLQANVVGEQFF. CDR3 DNA: TGCGCCAGCAGCTTACAGGCGAACGTAGTTGGCGAGCAGTTCTTC.

This clonotype was seen a few times. The rearrangement joins TRBV4-1 to TRBJ1-1, with D possibly being TRBD1 (6 bases). V was trimmed by 3 bases and J by 1 base, leaving 12 bases between them. Germline V gene lookup returns CDR1 MGHRA and CDR2 YSYEKL. This CDR3 contains 15 residues. The CDR3 DNA sequence: TGCGCCAGCAGCCACCAACAGGGCCAGAACACTGAAGCTTTCTTT. Translating gives CASSHQQGQNTEAFF.

This clonotype was recorded a few times. The chain is built from TRBV10-3 and TRBJ1-2; D is unclear. Trimming took off 0 bases at V and 8 bases at J, with 13 bases between the two ends. Germline V CDR1 and CDR2: ENHRY, SYGVKD. The CDR3 loop spans 14 amino acids. The DNA of the CDR3 is TGTGCCATCAGTGAGTCGCTGGACCTACCGGGCTACACCTTC. Translated: CAISESLDLPGYTF.

The CDR3 is CASSQGPRRRRPGDYGYTF. CDR3 DNA sequence: TGCGCCAGCAGCCAAGGACCCCGCCGTCGACGGCCGGGGGACTATGGCTACACCTTC. The chain combines TRBV4-1 with TRBJ1-2; TRBD1 is a possible D gene (5 bases). V was pared by 1 base and J by 3 bases, with 24 bases between. Per germline, CDR1 MGHRA and CDR2 YSYEKL. This CDR3 is built from 19 residues.

This clonotype has a handful of counts. Written as DNA, the CDR3 is TGTGCCATCGCGAGGGGGCAACAAGATACGCAGTATTTT. This translates into CAIARGQQDTQYF. The chain is built from TRBV10-3 and TRBJ2-3; 7 positions match TRBD1. The length of the CDR3 is 13 residues. Trimming took 8 bases from V and 5 from J; bases not matched to a gene: 7. Germline loops: CDR1 ENHRY, CDR2 SYGVKD.

The table lists this clonotype with a few counts. The V call is TRBV28, the J call TRBJ2-5, with 8 bases fitting TRBD1. The CDR3 has 15 amino acids. Losses at the gene ends were 5 bases for V and 4 bases for J; bases not matched to a gene: 9. The germline CDR1 and CDR2 sequences are MDHEN and SYDVKM. In nucleotides, the CDR3 is TGTGCCAGCAGTATAATCGACAGGGGTTCAGAGACCCAGTACTTC. It specifies CASSIIDRGSETQYF.

The chain joins TRBV20-1 to TRBJ1-1; the D gene is possibly TRBD1 (5 bases). Germline V gene data show CDR1 as DFQATT and CDR2 as SNEGSKA (reference sequence). The CDR3 is 14 amino acids. V lost 1 base and J 3 bases, leaving 12 bases between the germline ends. The CDR3 is CSARVGSGHTEAFF. CDR3 coding DNA: TGCAGTGCTAGAGTTGGGTCAGGGCACACTGAAGCTTTCTTT.

The chain links TRBV20-1 to TRBJ2-7, with D perhaps TRBD2 (6 bases). The CDR3 is made up of 12 amino acids. Looked up from germline, CDR1 is DFQATT and CDR2 is SNEGSKA (reference sequence). Trimming cost V 7 bases and J 1 base, with 11 bases left between them. CDR3 loop: CSVGSQSYEQYF. The CDR3 nucleotides read TGCAGTGTCGGGAGTCAGTCCTACGAGCAGTACTTC.

V gene TRBV6-5 combines with J gene TRBJ1-4; D ambiguous. The CDR3 sequence is 15 residues long. The V end lost 2 bases, the J end lost 4 bases, and 11 bases lay between the germline ends. Germline V gene sequence: CDR1 MNHEY, CDR2 SVGAGI. CDR3 nucleotide sequence: TGTGCCAGCAGTTACGGTCTATTCGGTAATGAAAAACTGTTTTTT. Translating it yields CASSYGLFGNEKLFF.

V gene TRBV27 combines with J gene TRBJ2-5; 9 nucleotides align to TRBD1. Per germline, CDR1 MNHEY and CDR2 SMNVEV (reference sequence). The CDR3 is 17 residues long. V lost 4 bases, J lost 3 bases, and 12 bases stayed unmatched. CDR3 loop: CASSSRYRTGVEETQYF. In nucleotides, the CDR3 is TGTGCCAGCAGTTCTCGTTACCGGACAGGGGTGGAAGAGACCCAGTACTTC.

The rearrangement links TRBV7-2 to TRBJ1-5, with D possibly being TRBD1 (6 bases). The CDR3 covers 16 residues. V was clipped by 0 bases and J by 4 bases, with 13 bases between them. CDR1 is SGHTA and CDR2 is FQGNSA in the germline V gene. CDR3 protein: CASSLAGTLVNQPQHF. In DNA form, the CDR3 reads TGTGCCAGCAGCTTAGCCGGGACACTCGTTAATCAGCCCCAGCATTTT.

This clonotype was seen only a few times. The chain recombines TRBV27 with TRBJ2-2; D tentatively reads TRBD1 or TRBD2 (6 bases each). The CDR3 spans 14 residues. The germline CDR1 and CDR2 sequences are MNHEY and SMNVEV (reference sequence). V was cut by 10 bases and J by 3 bases, with 15 bases left in between. CDR3 coding DNA: TGTGCCACCTATGGGGGGCCTTACACCGGGGAGCTGTTTTTT. Translated, it gives CATYGGPYTGELFF.

In this sample, this clonotype turned up many times. The V and J genes are TRBV5-1 and TRBJ1-2; TRBD1 matches 7 bases. The CDR3 length is 14 residues. CDR1 and CDR2 from the germline V gene are SGHRS and YFSETQ. Trimming removed 3 bases from V and 4 bases from J; junction bases left unmatched: 6. CDR3 in amino acids: CASSSGTDLYGYTF. CDR3 nucleotides: TGCGCCAGCAGCTCCGGGACAGATCTCTATGGCTACACCTTC.

This clonotype was seen more than once but under ten times. The chain joins TRBV5-1 to TRBJ2-2, with D uncertain. The length of the CDR3 is 16 residues. The V and J ends lost 0 bases and 1 base respectively, with 10 bases between them. CDR1 is SGHRS and CDR2 is YFSETQ in the germline V gene. CDR3 DNA sequence: TGCGCCAGCAGCTTGGAACGGACGGAGAACACCGGGGAGCTGTTTTTT. As protein: CASSLERTENTGELFF.

This clonotype turned up a few times. V gene TRBV4-3 combines with J gene TRBJ1-2, with unresolved D. Germline V gene sequence: CDR1 LGHNA, CDR2 YSLEER. This CDR3 region has 14 residues. V was shortened by 1 base and J by 2 bases, with 8 bases between the two germline ends. CDR3 nucleotide sequence: TGCGCCAGCAGCCAAGGCCACGGCAACTATGGCTACACCTTC. It specifies CASSQGHGNYGYTF.

This clonotype was recorded at least ten times. The genes are TRBV20-1 and TRBJ2-1; 7 bases are shared with TRBD2. The trim removed 6 bases at V and 4 bases at J, leaving 3 bases unmatched. The V gene's germline CDR1 is DFQATT and CDR2 SNEGSKA (reference sequence). The CDR3 loop spans 12 amino acids. Here the CDR3 DNA reads TGCAGTGCGAGGCGGGGGTACAATGAGCAGTTCTTC. It is translated as CSARRGYNEQFF.

J is TRBJ2-3 and V is TRBV11-3; 7 nucleotides line up with TRBD1. The ends lost 5 bases at V and 3 bases at J; junction bases unmatched: 5. The germline V gene encodes CDR1 SGHNT and CDR2 YENEEA. This CDR3 region has 14 residues. CDR3 residues: CASSTGTVTDTQYF. CDR3 sequence (DNA): TGTGCCAGCAGCACAGGGACAGTAACAGATACGCAGTATTTT.

In its sample, this clonotype was seen many times. V gene TRBV20-1 combines with J gene TRBJ2-7, with 8 bases that match TRBD1. The CDR3 has 13 amino acids. The junction had 6 bases not matched to a gene; V was cut back by 6 bases and J by 2 bases. Germline V gene lookup returns CDR1 DFQATT and CDR2 SNEGSKA (reference sequence). CDR3 DNA: TGCAGTGCCGTGGACAGGGCCACCTACGAGCAGTACGTC. Its translation: CSAVDRATYEQYV.

The sample holds a few counts of this clonotype. V usage is TRBV7-6 and J usage is TRBJ2-1, with 9 bases matching TRBD1. Germline trimming cut 5 bases from V and 8 bases from J; bases unmatched to any gene: 7. The CDR3 sequence is 14 residues long. The V gene's germline CDR1 is SGHVS and CDR2 FNYEAQ. The CDR3 sequence: CASSPGDRADEQFF. The DNA for the CDR3 is TGTGCCAGCAGCCCTGGGGACAGGGCCGATGAGCAGTTCTTC.

Only a few counts were recorded for this clonotype. The chain employs TRBV7-9 and TRBJ1-1, with D possibly being TRBD1 (6 bases). V lost 1 base and J lost 4, with 16 bases in between. CDR1 is SEHNR and CDR2 is FQNEAQ in the germline V gene (reference sequence). This CDR3 spans 16 amino acids. The CDR3 sequence is CASSLGSGGTGTEAFF. In nucleotides, the CDR3 is TGTGCCAGCAGCTTAGGGTCGGGGGGCACTGGCACTGAAGCTTTCTTT.

This clonotype was seen a few times. This chain joins TRBV5-5 and TRBJ2-2; TRBD2 is a possible D gene (5 bases). The CDR3 consists of 17 residues. Germline V gene data show CDR1 as SGHKS and CDR2 as YYEKEE (reference sequence). The V and J ends lost 2 bases and 6 bases respectively, with 20 bases between them. The CDR3 spells CASSFFPGVEASGELFF. In DNA, the CDR3 is TGTGCCAGCAGCTTTTTCCCCGGGGTAGAGGCCTCCGGGGAGCTGTTTTTT. The variable domain in full, completed from reference TRBV5-5 and TRBJ2-2, reads DAGVTQSPTHLIKTRGQQVTLRCSPISGHKSVSWYQQVLGQGPQFIFQYYEKEERGRGNFPDRFSARQFPNYSSELNVNALLLGDSALYLCASSFFPGVEASGELFFGEGSRLTVL.